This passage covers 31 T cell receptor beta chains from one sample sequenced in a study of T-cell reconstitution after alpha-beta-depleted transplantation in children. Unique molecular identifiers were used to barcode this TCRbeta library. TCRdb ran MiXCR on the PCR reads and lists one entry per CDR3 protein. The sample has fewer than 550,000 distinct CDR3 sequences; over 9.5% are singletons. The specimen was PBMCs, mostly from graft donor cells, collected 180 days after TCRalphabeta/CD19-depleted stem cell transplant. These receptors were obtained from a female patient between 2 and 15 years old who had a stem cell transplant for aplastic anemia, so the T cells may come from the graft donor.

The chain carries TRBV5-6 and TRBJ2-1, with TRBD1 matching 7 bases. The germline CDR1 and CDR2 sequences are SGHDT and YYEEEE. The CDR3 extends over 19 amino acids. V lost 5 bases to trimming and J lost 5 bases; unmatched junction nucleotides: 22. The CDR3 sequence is CASSFTGASYRYGNNEQFF. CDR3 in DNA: TGTGCCAGCAGTTTTACAGGGGCTTCTTATCGTTACGGGAACAATGAGCAGTTCTTC.

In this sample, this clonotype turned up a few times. CDR3 protein: CANRPGQGPYNEQFF. DNA for the CDR3: TGTGCCAATAGACCGGGACAAGGTCCCTACAATGAGCAGTTCTTC. This sequence joins TRBV10-3 and TRBJ2-1, with a weak D call TRBD1 (6 bases). CDR1 and CDR2 from the germline V gene are ENHRY and SYGVKD. The CDR3 runs 15 residues. Trimming stripped 10 bases from V and 2 bases from J, with 18 bases between.

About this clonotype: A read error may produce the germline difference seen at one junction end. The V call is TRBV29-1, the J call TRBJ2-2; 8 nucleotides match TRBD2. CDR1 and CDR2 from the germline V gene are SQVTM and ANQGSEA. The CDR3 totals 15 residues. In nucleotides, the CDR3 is TGCAGCGTTGAAGAGCGGGGGGCGAAAACCGGGGAGCTGTTTTTT. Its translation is CSVEERGAKTGELFF.

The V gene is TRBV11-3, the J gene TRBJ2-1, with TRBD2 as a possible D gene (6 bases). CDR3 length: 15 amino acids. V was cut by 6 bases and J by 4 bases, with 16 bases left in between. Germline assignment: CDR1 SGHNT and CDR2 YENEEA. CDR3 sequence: CASSFMGLYYNEQFF. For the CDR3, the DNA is TGTGCCAGCAGTTTTATGGGACTTTATTACAATGAGCAGTTCTTC.

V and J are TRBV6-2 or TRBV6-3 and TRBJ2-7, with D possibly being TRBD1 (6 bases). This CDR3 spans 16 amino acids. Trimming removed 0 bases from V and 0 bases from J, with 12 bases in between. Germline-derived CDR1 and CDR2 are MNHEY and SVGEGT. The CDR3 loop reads CASSYSRDNLSYEQYF. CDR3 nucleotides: TGTGCCAGCAGTTACTCCCGGGACAATCTCTCCTACGAGCAGTACTTC.

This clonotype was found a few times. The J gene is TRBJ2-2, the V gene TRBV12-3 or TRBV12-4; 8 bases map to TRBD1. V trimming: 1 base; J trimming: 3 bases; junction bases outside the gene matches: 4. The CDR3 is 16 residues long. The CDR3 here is CASSLDRGSHTGELFF. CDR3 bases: TGTGCCAGCAGTTTAGACAGGGGGAGCCACACCGGGGAGCTGTTTTTT.

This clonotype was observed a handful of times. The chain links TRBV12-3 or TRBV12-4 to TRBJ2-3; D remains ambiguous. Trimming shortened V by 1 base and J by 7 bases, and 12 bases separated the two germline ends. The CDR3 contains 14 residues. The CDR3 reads CASSLGPPPHTQYF. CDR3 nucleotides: TGTGCCAGCAGTTTAGGGCCCCCCCCCCATACGCAGTATTTT.

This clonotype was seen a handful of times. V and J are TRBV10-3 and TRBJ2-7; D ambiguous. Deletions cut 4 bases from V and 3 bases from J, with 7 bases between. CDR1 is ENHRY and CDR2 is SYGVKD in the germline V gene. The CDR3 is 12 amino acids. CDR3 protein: CAISGARYEQYF. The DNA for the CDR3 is TGTGCCATCAGTGGAGCTCGCTACGAGCAGTACTTC.

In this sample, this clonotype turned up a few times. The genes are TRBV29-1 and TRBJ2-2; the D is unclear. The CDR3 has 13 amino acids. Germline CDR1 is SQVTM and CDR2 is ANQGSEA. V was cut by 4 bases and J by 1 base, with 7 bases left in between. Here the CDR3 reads CSVAARNTGELFF. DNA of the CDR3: TGCAGCGTTGCGGCCAGGAACACCGGGGAGCTGTTTTTT.

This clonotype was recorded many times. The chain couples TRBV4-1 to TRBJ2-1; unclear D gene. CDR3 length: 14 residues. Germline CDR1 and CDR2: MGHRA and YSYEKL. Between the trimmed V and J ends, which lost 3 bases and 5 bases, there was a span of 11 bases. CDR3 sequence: CASSHVGGNNEQFF. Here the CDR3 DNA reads TGCGCCAGCAGCCATGTGGGCGGTAACAATGAGCAGTTCTTC.

CDR3 nucleotides: TGCAGCGCCGAGGGACAGTTGAACACTGAAGCTTTCTTT. The encoded protein is CSAEGQLNTEAFF. This chain connects TRBV29-1 to TRBJ1-1, with 7 nucleotides matching TRBD1. Trimming at V came to 7 bases and at J to 0 bases, leaving 5 bases not matched to a gene. CDR1 is SQVTM and CDR2 is ANQGSEA in the germline V gene. This CDR3 has 13 amino acids.

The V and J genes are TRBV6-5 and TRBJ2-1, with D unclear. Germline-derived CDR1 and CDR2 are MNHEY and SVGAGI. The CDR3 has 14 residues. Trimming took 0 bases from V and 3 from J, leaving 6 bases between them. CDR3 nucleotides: TGTGCCAGCAGTTACTCCCGACGCTACAATGAGCAGTTCTTC. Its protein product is CASSYSRRYNEQFF.

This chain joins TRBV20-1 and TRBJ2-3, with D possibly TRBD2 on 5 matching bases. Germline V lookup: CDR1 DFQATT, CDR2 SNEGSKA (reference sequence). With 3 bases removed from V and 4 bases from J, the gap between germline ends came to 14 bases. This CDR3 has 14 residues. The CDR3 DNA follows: TGCAGTGCTAGGGCTGGAGGATGGGCAGATACGCAGTATTTT. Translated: CSARAGGWADTQYF.

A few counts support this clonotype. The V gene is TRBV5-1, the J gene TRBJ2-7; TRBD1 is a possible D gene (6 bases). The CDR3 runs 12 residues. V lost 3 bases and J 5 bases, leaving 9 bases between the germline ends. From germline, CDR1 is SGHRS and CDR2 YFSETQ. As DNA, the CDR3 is TGCGCCAGCAGCTCCCAGGGGAACGAGCAGTACTTC. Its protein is CASSSQGNEQYF.

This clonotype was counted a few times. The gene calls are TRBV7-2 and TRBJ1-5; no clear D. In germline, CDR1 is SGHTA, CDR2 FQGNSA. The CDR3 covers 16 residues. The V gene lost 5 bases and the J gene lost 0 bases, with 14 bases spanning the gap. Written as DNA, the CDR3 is TGTGCCAGCAGCCCATTACCAGGTTATAGCAATCAGCCCCAGCATTTT. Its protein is CASSPLPGYSNQPQHF. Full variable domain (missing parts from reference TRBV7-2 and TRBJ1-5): GAGVSQSPSNKVTEKGKDVELRCDPISGHTALYWYRQSLGQGLEFLIYFQGNSAPDKSGLPSDRFSAERTGGSVSTLTIQRTQQEDSAVYLCASSPLPGYSNQPQHFGDGTRLSIL.

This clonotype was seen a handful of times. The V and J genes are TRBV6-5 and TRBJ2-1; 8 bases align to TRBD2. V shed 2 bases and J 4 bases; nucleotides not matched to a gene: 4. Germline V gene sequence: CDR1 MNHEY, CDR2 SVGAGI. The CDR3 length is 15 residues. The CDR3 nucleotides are TGTGCCAGCAGTTACGAGGCGGGAGGATACAATGAGCAGTTCTTC. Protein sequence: CASSYEAGGYNEQFF.

For the CDR3, the DNA is TGCAGTGCGCCGGGACCTCCCTTCTACAATGAGCAGTTCTTC. This encodes CSAPGPPFYNEQFF. The genes are TRBV20-1 and TRBJ2-1; D could derive from TRBD1 or TRBD2 (5 bases each). The V end lost 6 bases, the J end lost 3 bases, and 15 bases lay between the germline ends. From germline, CDR1 is DFQATT and CDR2 SNEGSKA (reference sequence). The CDR3 spans 14 residues.

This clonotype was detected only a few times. The DNA of the CDR3 is TGTGCCAGCAGCCAGACGGATGCCTACGAGCAGTACTTC. It is translated as CASSQTDAYEQYF. V gene TRBV4-2 combines with J gene TRBJ2-7; no reliable D call. The CDR3 spans 13 residues. CDR1 and CDR2 (germline): LGHNA, YNFKEQ. V lost 3 bases to trimming and J lost 2 bases, with 8 bases between them.

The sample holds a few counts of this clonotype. The CDR3 here is CSAYAGTSPDTQYF. In DNA, the CDR3 is TGCAGTGCTTATGCCGGGACTAGCCCCGATACGCAGTATTTT. The V gene is TRBV20-1, the J gene TRBJ2-3; 9 bases match TRBD2. CDR3 size: 14 residues. Germline loops: CDR1 DFQATT, CDR2 SNEGSKA (reference sequence). V lost 5 bases and J lost 6; bases outside the gene matches: 9.

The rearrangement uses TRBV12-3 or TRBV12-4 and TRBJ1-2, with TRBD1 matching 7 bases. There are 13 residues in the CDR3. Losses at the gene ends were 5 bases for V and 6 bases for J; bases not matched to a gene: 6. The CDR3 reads CASSQRTGDGYTF. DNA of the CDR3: TGTGCCAGCAGTCAGCGGACAGGCGATGGCTACACCTTC.

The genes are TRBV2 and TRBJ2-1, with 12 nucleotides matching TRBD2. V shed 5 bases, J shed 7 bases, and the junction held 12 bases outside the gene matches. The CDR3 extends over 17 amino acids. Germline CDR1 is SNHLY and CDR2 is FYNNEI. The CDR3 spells CASSILRTSGARNEQFF. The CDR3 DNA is TGTGCCAGCAGTATACTTCGGACTAGCGGGGCCAGGAATGAGCAGTTCTTC.

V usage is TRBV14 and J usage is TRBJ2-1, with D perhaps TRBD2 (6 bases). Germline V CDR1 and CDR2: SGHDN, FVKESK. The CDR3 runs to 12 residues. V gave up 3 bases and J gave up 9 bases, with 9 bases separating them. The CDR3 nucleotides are TGTGCCAGCAGCCATGGGCGGGGTGAGCAGTTCTTC. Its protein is CASSHGRGEQFF. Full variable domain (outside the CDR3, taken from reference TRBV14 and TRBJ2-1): EAGVTQFPSHSVIEKGQTVTLRCDPISGHDNLYWYRRVMGKEIKFLLHFVKESKQDESGMPNNRFLAERTGGTYSTLKVQPAELEDSGVYFCASSHGRGEQFFGPGTRLTVL.

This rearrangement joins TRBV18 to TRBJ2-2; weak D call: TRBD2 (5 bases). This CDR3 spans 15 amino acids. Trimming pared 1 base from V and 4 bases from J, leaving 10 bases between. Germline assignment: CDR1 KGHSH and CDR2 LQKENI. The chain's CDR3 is CASSPRERSTGELFF. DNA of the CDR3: TGTGCCAGCTCACCACGGGAGAGGAGCACCGGGGAGCTGTTTTTT.

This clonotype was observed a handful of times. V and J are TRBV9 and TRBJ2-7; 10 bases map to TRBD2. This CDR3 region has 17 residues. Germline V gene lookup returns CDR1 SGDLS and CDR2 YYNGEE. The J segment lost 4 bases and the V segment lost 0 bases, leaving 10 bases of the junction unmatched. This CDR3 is CASSVAEGGSGRYEQYF. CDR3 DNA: TGTGCCAGCAGCGTAGCCGAAGGTGGTAGCGGGAGGTACGAGCAGTACTTC.

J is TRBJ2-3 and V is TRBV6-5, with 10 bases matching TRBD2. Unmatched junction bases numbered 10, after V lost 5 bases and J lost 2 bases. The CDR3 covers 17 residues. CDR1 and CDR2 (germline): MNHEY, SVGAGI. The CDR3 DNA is TGTGCCAGCAGTCGTTCTAGCGGGAGTGCGTACACAGATACGCAGTATTTT. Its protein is CASSRSSGSAYTDTQYF.

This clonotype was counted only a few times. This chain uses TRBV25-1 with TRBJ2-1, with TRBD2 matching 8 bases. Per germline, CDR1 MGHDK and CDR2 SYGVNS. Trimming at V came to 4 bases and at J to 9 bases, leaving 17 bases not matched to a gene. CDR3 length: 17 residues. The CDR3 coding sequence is TGTGCCAGCAGTGCACTGGGGGCGGGAGGATTCCCCAGTGAGCAGTTCTTC. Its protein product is CASSALGAGGFPSEQFF.

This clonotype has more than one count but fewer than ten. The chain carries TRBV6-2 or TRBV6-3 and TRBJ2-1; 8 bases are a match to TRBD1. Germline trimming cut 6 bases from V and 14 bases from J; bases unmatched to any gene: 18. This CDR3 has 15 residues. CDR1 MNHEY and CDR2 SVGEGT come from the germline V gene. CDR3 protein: CASSSQGAMVLREFF. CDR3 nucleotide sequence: TGTGCCAGCAGCAGCCAGGGGGCGATGGTGCTCAGGGAGTTCTTC.

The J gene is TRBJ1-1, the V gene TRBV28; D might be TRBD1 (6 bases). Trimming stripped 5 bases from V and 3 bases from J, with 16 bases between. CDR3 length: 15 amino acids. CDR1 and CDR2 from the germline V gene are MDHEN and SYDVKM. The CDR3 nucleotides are TGTGCCAGCAGTCCTTATACAGGGCGCTACACTGAAGCTTTCTTT. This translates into CASSPYTGRYTEAFF. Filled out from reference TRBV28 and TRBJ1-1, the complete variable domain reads DVKVTQSSRYLVKRTGEKVFLECVQDMDHENMFWYRQDPGLGLRLIYFSYDVKMKEKGDIPEGYSVSREKKERFSLILESASTNQTSMYLCASSPYTGRYTEAFFGQGTRLTVV.

The CDR3 DNA reads as TGTGCCAGCAGCCCCCTCGGACAGTCGGTATCTGGGGCCAACGTCCTGACTTTC. Protein product: CASSPLGQSVSGANVLTF. The chain employs TRBV14 and TRBJ2-6, with D perhaps matching TRBD1 (6 bases). The CDR3 is 18 amino acids. The germline V and J ends were trimmed by 4 bases and 1 base, with 17 bases remaining between them. CDR1 SGHDN and CDR2 FVKESK come from the germline V gene. The complete variable domain, with remaining parts taken from reference TRBV14 and TRBJ2-6, reads EAGVTQFPSHSVIEKGQTVTLRCDPISGHDNLYWYRRVMGKEIKFLLHFVKESKQDESGMPNNRFLAERTGGTYSTLKVQPAELEDSGVYFCASSPLGQSVSGANVLTFGAGSRLTVL.

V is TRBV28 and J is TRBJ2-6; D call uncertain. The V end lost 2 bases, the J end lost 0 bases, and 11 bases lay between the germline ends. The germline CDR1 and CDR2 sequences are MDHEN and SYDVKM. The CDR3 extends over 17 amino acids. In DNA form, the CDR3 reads TGTGCCAGCAGTTTAGGATGGGGATCCTCTGGGGCCAACGTCCTGACTTTC. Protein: CASSLGWGSSGANVLTF.

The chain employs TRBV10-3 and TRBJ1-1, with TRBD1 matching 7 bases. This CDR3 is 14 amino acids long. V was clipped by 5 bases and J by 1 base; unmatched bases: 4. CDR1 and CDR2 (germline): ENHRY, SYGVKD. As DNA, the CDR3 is TGTGCCATCAGTAGGGACAGTCCGAACACTGAAGCTTTCTTT. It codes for CAISRDSPNTEAFF.